Listed below are T cell receptor beta chains from one sample, sequenced in a study of breast tumors, draining lymph nodes, adjacent tissues. TCRdb passed the multiplex PCR reads through MiXCR, listing each CDR3 protein once. The repertoire consists of about 80,000 distinct CDR3 sequences, with approximately 19% occurring once and the leading ten covering 2.4%. The sample comprised axillary lymph node tissue. The origin of the receptors is a female donor with breast cancer. Some clones in this sample may be carry-over from other donors' samples. Both conserved end residues are part of each CDR3. D genes are given only for firm matches. A clone size is listed for some rows: how often the clone was seen (once, few, many), or a class if it is expanded.

clone_size	v_call	d_call	j_call	cdr3_aa	cdr3_nt
many	TRBV6-5	TRBD2	TRBJ2-3	CASSKLAGLTDTQYF	TGTGCCAGCAGTAAACTAGCGGGCCTCACAGATACGCAGTATTTT
many	TRBV6-6	.	TRBJ2-7	CASSGTPYEQYF	TGTGCCAGCAGCGGGACTCCCTACGAGCAGTACTTC
many	TRBV7-2	.	TRBJ2-5	CASSWGRLAETQYF	TGTGCCAGCAGCTGGGGTCGACTTGCAGAGACCCAGTACTTC
few	TRBV28	.	TRBJ1-5	CASSSGPTNQPQHF	TGTGCCAGCAGTTCCGGACCGACGAATCAGCCCCAGCATTTT
.	TRBV2	.	TRBJ2-3	CASRGFSDTQYF	TGTGCCAGCAGGGGGTTTTCAGATACGCAGTATTTT
.	TRBV12-3/TRBV12-4	TRBD2	TRBJ2-3	CASGFAGTSADTQYF	TGTGCCAGCGGTTTTGCTGGTACTAGCGCAGATACGCAGTATTTT
many	TRBV6-5	.	TRBJ2-7	CASSFSHWGEQYF	TGTGCCAGCAGTTTTAGCCACTGGGGCGAGCAGTACTTC
.	TRBV7-8	TRBD1	TRBJ2-2	CASSITRDSLYRELFF	TGTGCCAGCAGCATCACCCGGGACAGCCTTTATCGGGAGCTGTTTTTT
few	TRBV4-1	.	TRBJ2-2	CASSQDFLVVEENTGELFF	TGCGCCAGCAGCCAAGATTTTCTGGTGGTAGAGGAAAACACCGGGGAGCTGTTTTTT
many	TRBV11-3	.	TRBJ2-7	CASSPALGVEQYF	TGTGCCAGCAGCCCCGCCCTTGGGGTTGAGCAGTACTTC
.	TRBV27	TRBD1	TRBJ2-7	CASSLRAGQGVYEQYF	TGTGCCAGCAGTCTGCGCGCCGGACAGGGAGTCTACGAGCAGTACTTC
.	TRBV6-2/TRBV6-3	.	TRBJ2-1	CASSYRIQGPGLGLGNEQFF	TGTGCCAGCAGTTACCGGATACAGGGGCCGGGACTAGGATTGGGCAATGAGCAGTTCTTC
many	TRBV28	TRBD1	TRBJ1-6	CASRETDRSLHF	TGTGCCAGCAGGGAGACGGACAGGTCCCTCCACTTT
many	TRBV20-1	.	TRBJ2-5	CSALQETQYF	TGCAGTGCCCTTCAAGAGACCCAGTACTTC
many	TRBV20-1	.	TRBJ2-5	CSARTGRYQETQYF	TGCAGTGCTAGGACAGGAAGGTACCAAGAGACCCAGTACTTC
many	TRBV5-1	.	TRBJ2-1	CASRSGESYNEQFF	TGCGCCAGCAGGTCGGGTGAGTCCTACAATGAGCAGTTCTTC
many	TRBV3-1	TRBD2	TRBJ2-1	CASTKPGGNEQFF	TGTGCCAGCACCAAGCCGGGGGGCAATGAGCAGTTCTTC
many	TRBV9	.	TRBJ1-3	CASSLPMSSGNTIYF	TGTGCCAGCAGCTTACCCATGAGCTCTGGAAACACCATATATTTT
many	TRBV7-2	.	TRBJ2-2	CASSPTGELFF	TGTGCCAGCAGCCCCACCGGGGAGCTGTTTTTT
.	TRBV10-1	.	TRBJ2-2	CASSAGGELFF	TGCGCCAGCAGTGCCGGCGGGGAGCTGTTTTTT
many	TRBV2	TRBD2	TRBJ2-2	CASRSGGGRTTGELFF	TGTGCCAGCAGGAGCGGGGGCGGAAGAACCACCGGGGAGCTGTTTTTT
many	TRBV20-1	.	TRBJ2-3	CSARQGVYRKSTDTQYF	TGCAGTGCTAGACAGGGCGTCTACCGGAAAAGCACAGATACGCAGTATTTT
many	TRBV19	TRBD2	TRBJ2-7	CASSQGLRLEQYF	TGTGCCAGTAGTCAGGGACTACGGCTCGAGCAGTACTTC
many	TRBV6-4	.	TRBJ2-7	CASSDRGGRTYEQYF	TGTGCCAGCAGTGACCGAGGGGGACGGACCTACGAGCAGTACTTC
.	TRBV5-4	TRBD2	TRBJ2-1	CASYPSASGRASEQFF	TGTGCCAGCTACCCCTCGGCTAGCGGGAGGGCCTCGGAGCAGTTCTTC
many	TRBV7-9	.	TRBJ2-3	CASSPPLADTQYF	TGTGCCAGCAGCCCCCCACTAGCAGATACGCAGTATTTT
many	TRBV7-8	TRBD2	TRBJ2-3	CASSVGGLAGGLSTDTQYF	TGTGCCAGCAGCGTAGGAGGACTAGCGGGAGGTCTTAGCACAGATACGCAGTATTTT
many	TRBV20-1	TRBD1	TRBJ1-2	CSAPRMTGVYGYTF	TGCAGTGCGCCGCGGATGACAGGGGTTTATGGCTACACCTTC
few	TRBV18	.	TRBJ2-5	CASSLTRERETQYF	TGTGCCAGCTCCCTAACACGGGAGAGAGAGACCCAGTACTTC
many	TRBV7-9	TRBD1	TRBJ2-7	CASGQGTYEQYF	TGTGCCAGTGGACAGGGGACCTACGAGCAGTACTTC
many	TRBV9	TRBD2	TRBJ2-7	CASSVEGAGGRHEQYF	TGTGCCAGCAGCGTAGAGGGAGCGGGAGGACGCCACGAGCAGTACTTC
many	TRBV7-8	.	TRBJ1-6	CASSPGAALAYNSPLHF	TGTGCCAGCAGCCCCGGAGCAGCTCTTGCCTATAATTCACCCCTCCACTTT
many	TRBV20-1	TRBD2	TRBJ2-3	CSATGLRSTDTQYF	TGCAGTGCTACGGGACTACGAAGCACAGATACGCAGTATTTT
many	TRBV7-2	.	TRBJ2-3	CASSLGATAPTDTQYF	TGTGCCAGCAGCTTAGGGGCCACCGCCCCCACAGATACGCAGTATTTT